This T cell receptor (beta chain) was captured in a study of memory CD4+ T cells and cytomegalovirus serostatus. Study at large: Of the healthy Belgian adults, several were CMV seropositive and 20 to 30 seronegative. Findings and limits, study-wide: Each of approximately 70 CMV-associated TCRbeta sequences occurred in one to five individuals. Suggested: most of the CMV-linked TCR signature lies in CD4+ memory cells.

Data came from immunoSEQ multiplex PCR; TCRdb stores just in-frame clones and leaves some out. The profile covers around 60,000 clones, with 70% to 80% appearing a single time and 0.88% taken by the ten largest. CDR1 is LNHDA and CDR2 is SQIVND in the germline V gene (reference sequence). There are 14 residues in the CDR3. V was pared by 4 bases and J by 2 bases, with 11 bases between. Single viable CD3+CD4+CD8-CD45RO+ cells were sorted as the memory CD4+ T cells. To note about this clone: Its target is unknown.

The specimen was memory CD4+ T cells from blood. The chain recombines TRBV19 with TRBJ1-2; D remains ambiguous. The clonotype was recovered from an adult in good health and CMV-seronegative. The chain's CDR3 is CASSRTGENYGYTF. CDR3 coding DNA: TGTGCCAGTAGTAGGACTGGGGAGAACTATGGCTACACCTTC.